The T cell receptor beta chain described here comes from a study of T cell repertoires in cytomegalovirus infection. Study-wide context: Alongside well-studied HLA-B-restricted CMV epitopes, recently identified HLA-C-restricted CMV epitopes were also used. It can be stated that public TCR beta signatures indicated CMV infection as well as a matching HLA type. General study points: Predominance within the ex vivo response was attributable to HLA-C-restricted CMV-specific TCR beta clonotypes.

The table lists this clonotype with many counts. Its specificity is unknown. MiXCR, applied by TCRdb to the reads, yields one record per CDR3 protein. The sample yields 830,000 or so distinct CDR3 sequences, around a third seen once. Losses at the gene ends were 2 bases for V and 0 bases for J; bases not matched to a gene: 17. The germline V gene has CDR1 SGHVT and CDR2 SQSDAQ. This CDR3 contains 20 residues. This clonotype was obtained from a human donor in good health (CMV status not recorded). Some clones in this sample may be carry-over from other donors' samples. V gene TRBV7-4 combines with J gene TRBJ2-3; 7 bases match TRBD2. This material consisted of cultured CD8+ T cells from PBMCs, taken from culture after CMV antigen stimulation. As DNA, the CDR3 is TGTGCCAGCAGCTTATTGCCCAGTGCGGGGGAAAAAACGAGCACAGATACGCAGTATTTT. Translating gives CASSLLPSAGEKTSTDTQYF.